Listed here are 13 T cell receptor beta chains from one sample, sequenced in a study of Graves' ophthalmopathy and Graves' hyperthyroidism. Beta-chain TCR CDR3 regions were amplified from RNA transcripts. Following a first-round RT-PCR that used HTBI primers, a second-round multiplex PCR was carried out. One entry per CDR3 protein, called by TCRdb with MiXCR from the multiplex PCR reads. This sample carries 300,000 to 400,000 distinct CDR3 sequences, roughly 15% of them seen once, and the ten largest clones take 10% to 15%. The sequenced material came from peripheral blood. These receptors were collected from an adult man with Graves' ophthalmopathy.

Regarding this clonotype: The junction and the germline gene differ at one end; a read error may be behind it. This chain links TRBV6-2 or TRBV6-3 with TRBJ2-7; 8 bases agree with TRBD1. The germline V gene has CDR1 MNHEY and CDR2 SVGEGT. The CDR3 covers 13 residues. The CDR3 DNA is TGTGCCAGCGCCATGGACAGGGTATATGAGCAGTCCTTC. Amino acid sequence: CASAMDRVYEQSF.

This clonotype was seen many times. V usage is TRBV4-1 and J usage is TRBJ2-3, with 9 bases lining up with TRBD2. Germline loops: CDR1 MGHRA, CDR2 YSYEKL. The CDR3 is 16 residues long. The V gene end was trimmed by 3 bases and the J gene end by 0 bases; junction bases not matched to a gene: 4. Here the CDR3 DNA reads TGCGCCAGCAGCCACGTTGGACTAGCGAGCACAGATACGCAGTATTTT. Protein: CASSHVGLASTDTQYF.

This clonotype was observed at least ten times. The chain is built from TRBV29-1 and TRBJ2-5; 8 nucleotides line up with TRBD2. CDR3 length equals 15 residues. The germline CDR1 and CDR2 sequences are SQVTM and ANQGSEA. Trimming at V came to 1 base and at J to 2 bases, leaving 6 bases not matched to a gene. CDR3 loop: CSVEGVGGAQETQYF. In DNA, the CDR3 is TGCAGCGTTGAAGGAGTCGGGGGGGCACAAGAGACCCAGTACTTC.

This clonotype has more than one count but fewer than ten. The V gene is TRBV4-1, the J gene TRBJ2-7; 10 bases match TRBD2. Germline trimming cut 4 bases from V and 0 bases from J; bases unmatched to any gene: 6. Looked up from germline, CDR1 is MGHRA and CDR2 is YSYEKL. The CDR3 sequence is 16 residues long. The CDR3 sequence: CASSRETSGPSYEQYF. The CDR3 DNA is TGCGCCAGCAGCCGAGAGACTAGCGGGCCCTCCTACGAGCAGTACTTC.

This clonotype has at least ten counts. The J gene is TRBJ1-5, the V gene TRBV18; 9 bases align to TRBD1. Trimming at V came to 3 bases and at J to 7 bases, leaving 13 bases not matched to a gene. The germline V gene has CDR1 KGHSH and CDR2 LQKENI. The CDR3 spans 17 residues. CDR3 in DNA: TGTGCCAGCTCACCTAATCAAGGGACAGGGATGTTACAGCCCCAGCATTTT. It encodes CASSPNQGTGMLQPQHF. Drawing the rest from reference TRBV18 and TRBJ1-5, the complete variable domain is NAGVMQNPRHLVRRRGQEARLRCSPMKGHSHVYWYRQLPEEGLKFMVYLQKENIIDESGMPKERFSAEFPKEGPSILRIQQVVRGDSAAYFCASSPNQGTGMLQPQHFGDGTRLSIL.

Ten or more counts support this clonotype. The chain couples TRBV7-2 to TRBJ2-5; D is unclear. The CDR3 sequence is 14 residues long. V was cut by 5 bases and J by 5 bases, with 15 bases left in between. Germline CDR1 is SGHTA and CDR2 is FQGNSA. CDR3 loop: CASSPASRPETQYF. The CDR3 DNA reads TGTGCCAGCAGCCCGGCCTCTCGCCCCGAGACCCAGTACTTC.

The table lists this clonotype with many counts. The rearrangement uses TRBV10-3 and TRBJ2-7; D call uncertain. This CDR3 spans 16 amino acids. V lost 0 bases and J lost 4, with 16 bases in between. The germline CDR1 and CDR2 sequences are ENHRY and SYGVKD. CDR3 protein: CAISESKVPKVYEQYF. CDR3 DNA: TGTGCCATCAGTGAGTCGAAGGTACCGAAGGTTTACGAGCAGTACTTC.

In the case of this clonotype: A much larger clone differs by one base, so this may be a read error. No conserved phenylalanine or tryptophan ends this CDR3, so it is likely a read error. The rearrangement links TRBV5-1 to TRBJ1-1, with 9 bases identical to TRBD1. The length of the CDR3 is 16 residues. Germline V gene sequence: CDR1 SGHRS, CDR2 YFSETQ. The J segment lost 5 bases and the V segment lost 3 bases, leaving 11 bases of the junction unmatched. The CDR3 is CASSYRDRVATTEAFL. The CDR3 nucleotides are TGCGCCAGCAGCTACCGGGACAGGGTTGCGACTACTGAAGCTTTCCTT.

This clonotype was observed many times. The rearrangement uses TRBV7-6 and TRBJ2-5; D gene uncertain. Germline loops: CDR1 SGHVS, CDR2 FNYEAQ. The germline V and J ends were trimmed by 5 bases and 6 bases, with 13 bases remaining between them. This CDR3 contains 13 residues. DNA of the CDR3: TGTGCCAGCAGCCCCGGGTCCCTGCAGACCCAGTACTTC. It codes for CASSPGSLQTQYF.

The genes are TRBV5-1 and TRBJ2-2; D not certain. Between the trimmed V and J ends, which lost 3 bases and 1 base, there was a span of 10 bases. The CDR3 has 15 residues. From germline, CDR1 is SGHRS and CDR2 YFSETQ. CDR3 in DNA: TGCGCCAGCAGCTCCGCCCAGGTGAACACCGGGGAGCTGTTTTTT. Residues: CASSSAQVNTGELFF.

This clonotype has at least ten counts. V usage is TRBV6-5 and J usage is TRBJ1-1, with D unresolved. The germline CDR1 and CDR2 sequences are MNHEY and SVGAGI. V was shortened by 4 bases and J by 2 bases, with 20 bases between the two germline ends. The CDR3 is 17 residues long. The CDR3 DNA reads TGTGCCAGCAGTTCCTCGGCGGTGGTTGGGGTAAACACTGAAGCTTTCTTT. Protein: CASSSSAVVGVNTEAFF.

This clonotype occurred many times. The chain couples TRBV18 to TRBJ2-7, with 8 bases identical to TRBD2. Germline loops: CDR1 KGHSH, CDR2 LQKENI. With 4 bases clipped from V and 3 bases from J, the junction kept 2 bases outside the gene matches. There are 13 residues in the CDR3. CDR3 nucleotide sequence: TGTGCCAGCTCACAACTAGCGGACTACGAGCAGTACTTC. As protein: CASSQLADYEQYF.

This clonotype was seen at least ten times. The chain employs TRBV5-1 and TRBJ1-3; D is unresolved. Per germline, CDR1 SGHRS and CDR2 YFSETQ. With 4 bases removed from V and 0 bases from J, the gap between germline ends came to 14 bases. This CDR3 has 16 residues. The CDR3 nucleotides read TGCGCCAGCAGCCCAAGCTCAGGATACTCTGGAAACACCATATATTTT. Translated: CASSPSSGYSGNTIYF.